This TCR beta chain appears in the sequencing data of a study of T cell responses to AZD1222 COVID-19 vaccine. Overall study results and limits: The donor group comprised mostly white British people and more females; the analysis possibly underestimated clonal diversity.

Sequencing was performed with immunoSEQ multiplex PCR; in TCRdb, only in-frame clones are kept and a portion is missing. The sample lists 150,000 or so clones, around 89% occurring once. Germline CDR1 MDHEN, CDR2 SYDVKM. Trimming pared 2 bases from V and 5 bases from J, leaving 10 bases between. CDR3 length: 14 amino acids. Note on this clone: Its specificity is unknown.

The source material was peripheral blood, sampled on day 0 of AZD1222 vaccination. The TCR originated in an adult in good health. The rearrangement uses TRBV28 and TRBJ2-1; D not resolved. In nucleotides, the CDR3 is TGTGCCAGCAGTTTAGAGACTCGTAACAATGAGCAGTTCTTC. This translates into CASSLETRNNEQFF. Full variable domain (outside the CDR3, taken from reference TRBV28 and TRBJ2-1): DVKVTQSSRYLVKRTGEKVFLECVQDMDHENMFWYRQDPGLGLRLIYFSYDVKMKEKGDIPEGYSVSREKKERFSLILESASTNQTSMYLCASSLETRNNEQFFGPGTRLTVL.